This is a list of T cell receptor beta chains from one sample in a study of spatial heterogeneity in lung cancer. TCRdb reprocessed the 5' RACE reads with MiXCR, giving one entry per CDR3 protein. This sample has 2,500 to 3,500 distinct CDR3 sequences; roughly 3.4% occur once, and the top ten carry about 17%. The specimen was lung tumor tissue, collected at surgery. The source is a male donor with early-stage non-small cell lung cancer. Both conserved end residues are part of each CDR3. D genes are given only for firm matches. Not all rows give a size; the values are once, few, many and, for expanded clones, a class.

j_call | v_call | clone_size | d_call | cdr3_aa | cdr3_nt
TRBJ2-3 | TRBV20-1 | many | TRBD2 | CSADLTSGGPTDTQYF | TGCAGTGCTGACCTGACTAGCGGGGGGCCCACAGATACGCAGTATTTT
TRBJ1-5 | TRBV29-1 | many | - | CSVVDSNQPQHF | TGCAGCGTCGTAGATAGCAATCAGCCCCAGCATTTT
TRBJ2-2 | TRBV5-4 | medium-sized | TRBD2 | CASSPPSGGASGELFF | TGTGCCAGCAGCCCGCCTAGCGGGGGGGCCTCCGGGGAGCTGTTTTTT
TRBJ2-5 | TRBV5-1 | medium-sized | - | CASSPSWGRARPSWGTQYF | TGCGCCAGCAGCCCCTCCTGGGGCAGAGCAAGGCCCTCGTGGGGGACCCAGTACTTC
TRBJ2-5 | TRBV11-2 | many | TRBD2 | CASRLAGGTETQYF | TGTGCCAGCAGACTAGCGGGGGGGACAGAGACCCAGTACTTC
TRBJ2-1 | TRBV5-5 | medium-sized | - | CASSLSYATEQFF | TGTGCCAGCAGCTTGTCTTATGCAACTGAGCAGTTCTTC
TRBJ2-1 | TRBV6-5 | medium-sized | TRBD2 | CATAGDYDNEQFF | TGTGCCACCGCCGGGGACTACGACAATGAGCAGTTCTTC
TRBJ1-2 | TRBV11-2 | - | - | CASSLSGLGGYTF | TGTGCCAGCAGCTTATCCGGGCTGGGTGGCTACACCTTC
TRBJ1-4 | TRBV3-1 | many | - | CASSQNFGWSLINEKLFF | TGTGCCAGCAGCCAGAACTTTGGGTGGTCCCTAATTAATGAAAAACTGTTTTTT
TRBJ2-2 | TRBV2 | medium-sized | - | CASNGGSTRGTGELFF | TGTGCCAGCAACGGGGGCTCCACACGGGGAACCGGGGAGCTGTTTTTT
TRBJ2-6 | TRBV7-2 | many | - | CASSLGGAGANVLTF | TGTGCCAGCAGCTTAGGAGGCGCTGGGGCCAACGTCCTGACTTTC
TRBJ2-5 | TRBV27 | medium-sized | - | CASSPGRRETQYF | TGTGCCAGCAGTCCGGGCCGACGGGAGACCCAGTACTTC
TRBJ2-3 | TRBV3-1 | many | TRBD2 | CASSQVRASGGETDTQYF | TGTGCCAGCAGCCAAGTCCGGGCTAGCGGGGGGGAAACCGATACGCAGTATTTT
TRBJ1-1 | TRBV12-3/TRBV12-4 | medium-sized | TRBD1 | CASSYRTGRGTEAFF | TGTGCCAGCAGTTACCGGACAGGTCGGGGCACTGAAGCTTTCTTT
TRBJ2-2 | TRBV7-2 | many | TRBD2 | CASSLQLAATGELFF | TGTGCCAGCAGCTTACAGCTAGCGGCTACCGGGGAGCTGTTTTTT
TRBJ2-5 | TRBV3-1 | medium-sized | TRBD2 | CASSRNGLAGGETQYF | TGTGCCAGCAGCCGGAACGGACTAGCGGGGGGGGAGACCCAGTACTTC
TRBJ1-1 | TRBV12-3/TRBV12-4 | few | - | CASSSNQGTRTEAFF | TGTGCCAGCAGCTCTAACCAGGGGACGAGGACTGAAGCTTTCTTT